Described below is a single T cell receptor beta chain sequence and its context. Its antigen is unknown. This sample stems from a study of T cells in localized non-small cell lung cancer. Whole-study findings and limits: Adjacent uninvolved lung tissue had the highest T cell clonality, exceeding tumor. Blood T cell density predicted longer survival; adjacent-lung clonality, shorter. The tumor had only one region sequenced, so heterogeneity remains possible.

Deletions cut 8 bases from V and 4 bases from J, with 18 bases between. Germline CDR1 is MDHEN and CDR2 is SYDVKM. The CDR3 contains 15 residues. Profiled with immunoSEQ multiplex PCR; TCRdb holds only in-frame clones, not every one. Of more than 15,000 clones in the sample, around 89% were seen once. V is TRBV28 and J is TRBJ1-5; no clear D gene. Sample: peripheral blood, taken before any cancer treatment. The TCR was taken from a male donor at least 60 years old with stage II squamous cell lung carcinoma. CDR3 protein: CASRPIGFLNQPQHF. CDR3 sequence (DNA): TGTGCCAGCCGGCCTATCGGGTTCCTAAATCAGCCCCAGCATTTT.